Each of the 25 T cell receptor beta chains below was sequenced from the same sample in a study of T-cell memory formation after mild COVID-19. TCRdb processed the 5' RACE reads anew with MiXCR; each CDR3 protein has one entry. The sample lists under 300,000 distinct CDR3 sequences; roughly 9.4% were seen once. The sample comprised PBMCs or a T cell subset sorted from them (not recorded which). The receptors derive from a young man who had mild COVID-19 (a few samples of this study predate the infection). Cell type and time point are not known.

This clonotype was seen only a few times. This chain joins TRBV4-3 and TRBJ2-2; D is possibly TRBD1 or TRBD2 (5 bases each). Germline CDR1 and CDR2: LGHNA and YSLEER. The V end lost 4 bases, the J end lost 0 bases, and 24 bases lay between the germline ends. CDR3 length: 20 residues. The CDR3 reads CASSPARDLGRNPNTGELFF. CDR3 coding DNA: TGCGCCAGCAGCCCTGCCAGGGACCTTGGGCGGAATCCGAACACCGGGGAGCTGTTTTTT.

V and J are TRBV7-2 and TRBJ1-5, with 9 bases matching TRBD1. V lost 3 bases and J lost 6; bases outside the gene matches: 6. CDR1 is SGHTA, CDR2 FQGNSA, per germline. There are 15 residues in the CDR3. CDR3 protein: CASSFRTGAPQPQHF. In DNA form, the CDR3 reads TGTGCCAGCAGCTTTAGGACAGGGGCTCCTCAGCCCCAGCATTTT. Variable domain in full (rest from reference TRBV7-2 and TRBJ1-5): GAGVSQSPSNKVTEKGKDVELRCDPISGHTALYWYRQSLGQGLEFLIYFQGNSAPDKSGLPSDRFSAERTGGSVSTLTIQRTQQEDSAVYLCASSFRTGAPQPQHFGDGTRLSIL.

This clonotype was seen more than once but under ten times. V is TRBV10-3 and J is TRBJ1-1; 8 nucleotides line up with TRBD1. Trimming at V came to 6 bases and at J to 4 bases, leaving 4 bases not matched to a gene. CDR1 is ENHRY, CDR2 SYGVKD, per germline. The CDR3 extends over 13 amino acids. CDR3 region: CAIRRTGRTEAFF. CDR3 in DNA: TGTGCCATCAGGAGGACAGGGCGCACTGAAGCTTTCTTT.

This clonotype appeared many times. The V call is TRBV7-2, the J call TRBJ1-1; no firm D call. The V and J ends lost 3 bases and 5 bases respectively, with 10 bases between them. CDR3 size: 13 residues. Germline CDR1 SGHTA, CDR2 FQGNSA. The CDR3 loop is CASSFLGRTEAFF. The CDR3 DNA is TGTGCCAGCAGCTTTCTGGGTAGGACTGAAGCTTTCTTT.

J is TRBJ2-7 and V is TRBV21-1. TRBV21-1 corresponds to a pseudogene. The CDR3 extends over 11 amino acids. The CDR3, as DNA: TGTGCCAGCACCACACCGGACGAGCAGTACGTC. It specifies CASTTPDEQYV.

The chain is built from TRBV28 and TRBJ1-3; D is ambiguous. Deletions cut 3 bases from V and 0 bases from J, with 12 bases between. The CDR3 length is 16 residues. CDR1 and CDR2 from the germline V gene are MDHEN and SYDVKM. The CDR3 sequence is CASSFQVAVSGNTIYF. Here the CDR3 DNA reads TGTGCCAGCAGTTTTCAGGTGGCCGTCTCTGGAAACACCATATATTTT. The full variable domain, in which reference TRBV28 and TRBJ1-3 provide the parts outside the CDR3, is DVKVTQSSRYLVKRTGEKVFLECVQDMDHENMFWYRQDPGLGLRLIYFSYDVKMKEKGDIPEGYSVSREKKERFSLILESASTNQTSMYLCASSFQVAVSGNTIYFGEGSWLTVV.

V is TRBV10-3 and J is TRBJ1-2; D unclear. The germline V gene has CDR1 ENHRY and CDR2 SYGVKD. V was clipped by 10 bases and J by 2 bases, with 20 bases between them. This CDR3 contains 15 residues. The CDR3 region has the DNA TGTGCCACCCCCGTGACATGGGCGGGGAACTATGGCTACACCTTC. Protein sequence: CATPVTWAGNYGYTF.

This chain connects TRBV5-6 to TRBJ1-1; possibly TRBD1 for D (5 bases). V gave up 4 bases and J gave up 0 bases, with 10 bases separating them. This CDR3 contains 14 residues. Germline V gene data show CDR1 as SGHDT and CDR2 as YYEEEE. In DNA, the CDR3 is TGTGCCAGCAGCCCGGCGGGGGTGAACACTGAAGCTTTCTTT. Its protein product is CASSPAGVNTEAFF.

In DNA form, the CDR3 reads TGCGCCAGCAGCCTCGATTGGTCGGGGGACAATCAGCCCCAGCATTTT. Encoded protein: CASSLDWSGDNQPQHF. V usage is TRBV4-1 and J usage is TRBJ1-5; tentatively, D is TRBD1 (5 bases). Trimming shortened V by 4 bases and J by 3 bases, and 16 bases separated the two germline ends. The CDR3 runs 16 residues. In germline, CDR1 is MGHRA, CDR2 YSYEKL.

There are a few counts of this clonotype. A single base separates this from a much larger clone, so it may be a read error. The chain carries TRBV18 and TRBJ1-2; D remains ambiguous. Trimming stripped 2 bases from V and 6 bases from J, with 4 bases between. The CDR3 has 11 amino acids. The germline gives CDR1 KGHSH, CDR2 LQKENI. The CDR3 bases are TGTGCCAGCTCACCAGGGAATGGCTACACCTTC. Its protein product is CASSPGNGYTF. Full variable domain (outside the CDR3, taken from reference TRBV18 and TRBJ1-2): NAGVMQNPRHLVRRRGQEARLRCSPMKGHSHVYWYRQLPEEGLKFMVYLQKENIIDESGMPKERFSAEFPKEGPSILRIQQVVRGDSAAYFCASSPGNGYTFGSGTRLTVV.

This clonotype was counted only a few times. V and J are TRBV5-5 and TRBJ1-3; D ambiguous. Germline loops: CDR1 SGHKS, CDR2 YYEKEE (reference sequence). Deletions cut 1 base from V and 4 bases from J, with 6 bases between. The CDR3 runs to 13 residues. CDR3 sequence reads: CASSLYNGNTIYF. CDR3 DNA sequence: TGTGCCAGCAGCTTGTATAACGGAAACACCATATATTTT.

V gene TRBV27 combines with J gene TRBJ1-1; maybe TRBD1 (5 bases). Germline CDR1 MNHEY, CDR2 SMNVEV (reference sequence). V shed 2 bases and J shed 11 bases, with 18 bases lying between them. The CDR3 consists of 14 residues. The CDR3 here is CASSLGLPRDGAFF. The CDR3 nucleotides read TGTGCCAGCAGTTTAGGACTCCCCAGGGACGGGGCTTTCTTT.

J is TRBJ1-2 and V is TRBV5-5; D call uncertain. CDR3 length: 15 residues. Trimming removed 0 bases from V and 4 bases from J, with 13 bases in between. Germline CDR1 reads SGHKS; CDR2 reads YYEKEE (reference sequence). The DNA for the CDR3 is TGTGCCAGCAGCTTGGTCAGTCCGGCGACCTATGGCTACACCTTC. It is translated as CASSLVSPATYGYTF.

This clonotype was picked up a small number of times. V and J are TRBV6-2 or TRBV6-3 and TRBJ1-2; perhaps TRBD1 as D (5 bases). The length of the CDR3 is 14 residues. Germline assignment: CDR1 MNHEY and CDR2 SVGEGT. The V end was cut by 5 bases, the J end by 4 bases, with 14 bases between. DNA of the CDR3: TGTGCCAGCAGTCAGACGGGACGTTCCTATGGCTACACCTTC. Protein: CASSQTGRSYGYTF.

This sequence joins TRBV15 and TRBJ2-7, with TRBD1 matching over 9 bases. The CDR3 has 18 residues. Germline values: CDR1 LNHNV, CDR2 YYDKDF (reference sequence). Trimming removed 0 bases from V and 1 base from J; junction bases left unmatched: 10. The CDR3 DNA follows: TGTGCCACCAGCAGAGATAACCCTTGGACAGGGGTTTCCTACGAGCAGTACTTC. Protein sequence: CATSRDNPWTGVSYEQYF.

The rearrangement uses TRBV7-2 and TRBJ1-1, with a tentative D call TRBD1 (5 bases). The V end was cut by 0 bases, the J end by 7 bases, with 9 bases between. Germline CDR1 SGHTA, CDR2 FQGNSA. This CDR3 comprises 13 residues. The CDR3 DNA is TGTGCCAGCAGCTTAGCGGGAACAGGTGAAGCTTTCTTT. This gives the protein CASSLAGTGEAFF.

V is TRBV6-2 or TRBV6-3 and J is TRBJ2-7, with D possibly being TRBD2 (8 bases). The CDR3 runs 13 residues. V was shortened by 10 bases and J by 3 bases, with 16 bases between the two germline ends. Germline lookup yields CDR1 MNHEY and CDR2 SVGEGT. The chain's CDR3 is CATGGGTDYEQYV. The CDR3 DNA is TGTGCCACCGGGGGGGGGACAGACTACGAGCAGTACGTC.

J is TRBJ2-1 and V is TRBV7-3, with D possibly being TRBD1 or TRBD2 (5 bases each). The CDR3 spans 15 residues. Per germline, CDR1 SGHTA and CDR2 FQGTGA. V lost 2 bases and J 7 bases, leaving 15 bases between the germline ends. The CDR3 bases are TGTGCCAGCAGCTTAGGGACCCTACCCACTAATGAGCAGTTCTTC. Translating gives CASSLGTLPTNEQFF.

CDR3 nucleotides: TGTGCCAGCAGCGTAGTAGGGGGATCTCCCGCTAGCACAGATACGCAGTATTTT. This translates into CASSVVGGSPASTDTQYF. J is TRBJ2-3 and V is TRBV9; D is perhaps TRBD1 (6 bases). Germline CDR1 is SGDLS and CDR2 is YYNGEE. The V end was cut by 0 bases, the J end by 0 bases, with 17 bases between. The CDR3 contains 18 residues.

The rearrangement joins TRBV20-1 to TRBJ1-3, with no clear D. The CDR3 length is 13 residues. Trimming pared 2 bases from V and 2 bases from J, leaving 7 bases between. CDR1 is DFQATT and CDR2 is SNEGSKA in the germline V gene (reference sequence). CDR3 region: CSARLRTGNTIYF. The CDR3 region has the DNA TGCAGTGCTAGACTTCGGACTGGAAACACCATATATTTT.

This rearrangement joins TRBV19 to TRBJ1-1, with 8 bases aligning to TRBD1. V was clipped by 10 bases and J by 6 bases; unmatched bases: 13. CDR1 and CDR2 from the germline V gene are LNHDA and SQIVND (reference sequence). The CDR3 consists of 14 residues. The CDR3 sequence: CATRQGPQPPEAFF. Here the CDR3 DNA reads TGTGCCACTCGACAGGGGCCGCAACCACCTGAAGCTTTCTTT.

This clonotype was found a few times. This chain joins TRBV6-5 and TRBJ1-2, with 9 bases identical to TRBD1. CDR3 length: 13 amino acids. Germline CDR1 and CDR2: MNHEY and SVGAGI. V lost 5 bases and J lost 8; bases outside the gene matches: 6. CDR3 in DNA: TGTGCCAGCAGTCCGGGACAGGGTACCGGCTACACCTTC. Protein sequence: CASSPGQGTGYTF.

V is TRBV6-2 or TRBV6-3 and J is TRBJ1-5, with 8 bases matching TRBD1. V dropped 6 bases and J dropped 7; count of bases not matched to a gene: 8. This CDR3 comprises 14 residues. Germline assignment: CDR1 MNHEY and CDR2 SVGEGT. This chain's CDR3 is CASSDRGSRQPQHF. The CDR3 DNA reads TGTGCCAGCAGCGACAGGGGCAGTAGGCAGCCCCAGCATTTT.

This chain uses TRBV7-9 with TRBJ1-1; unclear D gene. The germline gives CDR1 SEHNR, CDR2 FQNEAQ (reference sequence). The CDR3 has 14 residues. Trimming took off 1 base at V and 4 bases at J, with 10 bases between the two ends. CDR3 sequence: CASSLVDSLTEAFF. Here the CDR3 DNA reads TGTGCCAGCAGCTTAGTCGACTCCCTCACTGAAGCTTTCTTT.

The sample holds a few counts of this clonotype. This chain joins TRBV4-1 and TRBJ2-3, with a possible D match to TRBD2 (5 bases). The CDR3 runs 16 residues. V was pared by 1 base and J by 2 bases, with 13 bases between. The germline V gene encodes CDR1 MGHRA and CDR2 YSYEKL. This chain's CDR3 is CASSQVTRALTDTQYF. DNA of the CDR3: TGCGCCAGCAGCCAAGTGACGCGGGCCCTCACAGATACGCAGTATTTT.